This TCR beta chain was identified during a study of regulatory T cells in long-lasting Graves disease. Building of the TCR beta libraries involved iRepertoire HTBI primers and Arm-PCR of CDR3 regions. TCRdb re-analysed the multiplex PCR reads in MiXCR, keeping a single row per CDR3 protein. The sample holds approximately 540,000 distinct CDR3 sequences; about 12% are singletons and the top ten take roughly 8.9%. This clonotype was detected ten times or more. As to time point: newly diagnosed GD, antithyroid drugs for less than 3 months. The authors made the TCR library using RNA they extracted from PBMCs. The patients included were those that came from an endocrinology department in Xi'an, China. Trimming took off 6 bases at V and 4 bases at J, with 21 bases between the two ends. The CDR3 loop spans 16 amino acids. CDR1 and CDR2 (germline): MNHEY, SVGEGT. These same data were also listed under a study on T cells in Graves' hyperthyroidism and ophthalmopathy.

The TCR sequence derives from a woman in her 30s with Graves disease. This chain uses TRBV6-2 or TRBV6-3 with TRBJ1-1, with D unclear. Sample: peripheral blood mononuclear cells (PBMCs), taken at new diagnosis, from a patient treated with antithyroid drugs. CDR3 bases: TGTGCCAGCAGCGGGCAGAAGAAGCTAAGAGGCACTGAAGCTTTCTTT. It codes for CASSGQKKLRGTEAFF.